The 32 T cell receptor beta chains below come from one sample, sequenced in a study of cytomegalovirus exposure and HLA in healthy donors. 60 Vbeta and 13 Jbeta primers were used in PCR. Assay: immunoSEQ multiplex PCR; the TCRdb copy retains only in-frame clones and omits some. Of more than 85,000 clones listed, approximately 81% are singletons. The sequenced material came from PBMCs. The receptor set was obtained from a male donor in good health and CMV-seropositive.

V gene TRBV4-1 combines with J gene TRBJ1-3, with D perhaps TRBD1 (6 bases). The V end lost 0 bases, the J end lost 5 bases, and 17 bases lay between the germline ends. The germline V gene encodes CDR1 MGHRA and CDR2 YSYEKL. The CDR3 has 17 residues. CDR3 sequence: CASSQEGPGVVRNTIYF. The CDR3, as DNA: TGCGCCAGCAGCCAAGAAGGTCCAGGGGTGGTTCGAAACACCATATATTTT.

The V gene is TRBV30, the J gene TRBJ2-5; TRBD1 agrees at 7 bases. CDR3 length: 13 residues. Germline V gene data show CDR1 as GTSNPN and CDR2 as SVGIG (reference sequence). V shed 3 bases and J 5 bases; nucleotides not matched to a gene: 6. The DNA for the CDR3 is TGTGCCTGGAGGGACAGGCCAGGCGAGACCCAGTACTTC. Amino acids: CAWRDRPGETQYF.

V is TRBV11-3 and J is TRBJ1-1; D might be TRBD1 (5 bases). V lost 1 base to trimming and J lost 5 bases, with 11 bases between them. There are 14 residues in the CDR3. CDR1 and CDR2 from the germline V gene are SGHNT and YENEEA. The CDR3 nucleotides read TGTGCCAGCAGCTTAGGTGGGGCAATAACTGAAGCTTTCTTT. It is translated as CASSLGGAITEAFF.

This sequence joins TRBV30 and TRBJ1-1, with no clear D. The CDR3 extends over 14 amino acids. V lost 0 bases, J lost 3 bases, and 11 bases lay in between. Germline V gives CDR1 GTSNPN, CDR2 SVGIG (reference sequence). The CDR3: CAWSVGGVDTEAFF. DNA of the CDR3: TGTGCCTGGAGTGTAGGCGGCGTGGACACTGAAGCTTTCTTT.

This rearrangement joins TRBV5-1 to TRBJ2-3, with D tentatively TRBD2 (5 bases). This CDR3 comprises 16 residues. V lost 3 bases and J 0 bases, leaving 14 bases between the germline ends. Per the germline V gene, CDR1 is SGHRS and CDR2 is YFSETQ. CDR3 protein: CASSSRGGSSTDTQYF. CDR3 DNA sequence: TGCGCCAGCAGCTCCCGGGGTGGCTCTAGCACAGATACGCAGTATTTT.

The J gene is TRBJ2-1, the V gene TRBV29-1; 7 nucleotides align to TRBD1. Looked up from germline, CDR1 is SQVTM and CDR2 is ANQGSEA. This CDR3 comprises 12 residues. V lost 6 bases, J lost 10 bases, and 9 bases stayed unmatched. CDR3: CSVRNGQAEQFF. CDR3 nucleotides: TGCAGCGTCCGCAACGGACAGGCCGAGCAGTTCTTC.

The rearrangement links TRBV7-8 to TRBJ2-5; D unresolved. Germline CDR1 SGHVS, CDR2 FQNEAQ. The CDR3 sequence is 13 residues long. V was cut by 1 base and J by 9 bases, with 12 bases left in between. CDR3 amino acids: CASSLGETSPQYF. The CDR3 DNA sequence: TGTGCCAGCAGCTTAGGAGAGACAAGCCCCCAGTACTTC.

Written as DNA, the CDR3 is TGTGCCACGCTCCCAGGGGCCTCCTATGGCTACACCTTC. Residues: CATLPGASYGYTF. The rearrangement links TRBV28 to TRBJ1-2; the D gene is possibly TRBD1 (6 bases). Germline V lookup: CDR1 MDHEN, CDR2 SYDVKM. Trimming stripped 10 bases from V and 4 bases from J, with 16 bases between. The CDR3 contains 13 residues.

The chain is built from TRBV5-4 and TRBJ1-6, with 8 bases identical to TRBD1. CDR1 is SGHNT and CDR2 is YYREEE in the germline V gene (reference sequence). The V and J ends lost 5 bases and 5 bases, in that order; junction bases with no gene match: 6. The CDR3 runs to 15 residues. In DNA form, the CDR3 reads TGTGCCAGCAGAGGGGGGACAGGCAATAATTCACCCCTCCACTTT. Translating it yields CASRGGTGNNSPLHF. The full variable domain, its missing parts supplied by reference TRBV5-4 and TRBJ1-6, is ETGVTQSPTHLIKTRGQQVTLRCSSQSGHNTVSWYQQALGQGPQFIFQYYREEENGRGNFPPRFSGLQFPNYSSELNVNALELDDSALYLCASRGGTGNNSPLHFGNGTRLTVT.

Concerning this clone: At one end, the junction sequence differs from germline, possibly due to a read error. This rearrangement joins TRBV30 to TRBJ2-1; 9 nucleotides line up with TRBD2. Germline V gene sequence: CDR1 GTSNPN, CDR2 SVGIG (reference sequence). This CDR3 has 15 residues. The CDR3 loop is CAGSGGPSPYNEQFF. As DNA, the CDR3 is TGTGCCGGGAGCGGGGGGCCCTCCCCCTACAATGAGCAGTTCTTC. Drawing the rest from reference TRBV30 and TRBJ2-1, the complete variable domain is SQTIHQWPATLVQPVGSPLSLECTVEGTSNPNLYWYRQAAGRGLQLLFYSVGIGQISSEVPQNLSASRPQDRQFILSSKKLLLSDSGFYLCAGSGGPSPYNEQFFGPGTRLTVL.

This clone was seen a few times. V usage is TRBV25-1 and J usage is TRBJ2-1, with a tentative D call TRBD2 (5 bases). The CDR3 sequence is 17 residues long. With 3 bases removed from V and 3 bases from J, the gap between germline ends came to 18 bases. The germline gives CDR1 MGHDK, CDR2 SYGVNS. The chain's CDR3 is CASSERARARNYNEQFF. The CDR3 DNA reads TGTGCCAGCAGTGAGAGGGCAAGAGCCCGAAACTACAATGAGCAGTTCTTC.

This sequence joins TRBV7-2 and TRBJ2-1; 8 bases fit TRBD2. Germline assignment: CDR1 SGHTA and CDR2 FQGNSA. J gave up 3 bases and V 7 bases, and 8 bases lay outside the gene matches. The CDR3 runs 15 residues. CDR3 DNA sequence: TGTGCCAGCACCCCGTGGGCGGGGGGCTACAATGAGCAGTTCTTC. It translates to CASTPWAGGYNEQFF.

CDR3 nucleotides: TGTGCCAGCAGCCCTCGGACTGCCAGGAATTCACCCCTCCACTTT. This encodes CASSPRTARNSPLHF. This chain links TRBV7-2 with TRBJ1-6; no clear D gene. Per germline, CDR1 SGHTA and CDR2 FQGNSA. V lost 5 bases and J lost 7, with 15 bases in between. This CDR3 is built from 15 residues.

The J gene is TRBJ1-1, the V gene TRBV30; weak D call: TRBD1 (6 bases). Deletions cut 5 bases from V and 0 bases from J, with 16 bases between. Germline CDR1 is GTSNPN and CDR2 is SVGIG (reference sequence). The CDR3 consists of 15 residues. The CDR3 nucleotides read TGTGCCTGGGGCCCTGCAGGGGATCTGAACACTGAAGCTTTCTTT. This codes for CAWGPAGDLNTEAFF.

Here the CDR3 reads CASSWTVGVTGNYGYTF. The CDR3 bases are TGTGCCAGCAGCTGGACAGTGGGGGTTACTGGAAACTATGGCTACACCTTC. The chain combines TRBV5-5 with TRBJ1-2, with D perhaps TRBD1 (6 bases). The ends were cut back, 3 bases at V and 2 bases at J, with 20 bases in the middle. There are 17 residues in the CDR3. The germline gives CDR1 SGHKS, CDR2 YYEKEE (reference sequence).

V gene TRBV19 combines with J gene TRBJ1-1; tentative D call: TRBD1 (5 bases). Germline V gives CDR1 LNHDA, CDR2 SQIVND (reference sequence). CDR3 length equals 13 residues. The V end lost 7 bases, the J end lost 1 base, and 10 bases lay between the germline ends. CDR3 loop: CASTSRENTEAFF. The CDR3 DNA sequence: TGTGCCAGTACTTCCAGGGAGAACACTGAAGCTTTCTTT.

The rearrangement joins TRBV19 to TRBJ1-5; D is ambiguous. The CDR3 totals 17 residues. Germline V lookup: CDR1 LNHDA, CDR2 SQIVND (reference sequence). V dropped 2 bases and J dropped 0 bases, with 14 bases sitting between them. The CDR3 nucleotides read TGTGCCAGTAGTATAAGGCGCGGAACCTATAGCAATCAGCCCCAGCATTTT. Translating gives CASSIRRGTYSNQPQHF.

The chain links TRBV7-9 to TRBJ1-2; D is perhaps TRBD1 (6 bases). This CDR3 region has 14 residues. Germline CDR1 SEHNR, CDR2 FQNEAQ (reference sequence). V lost 0 bases and J 8 bases, leaving 13 bases between the germline ends. The CDR3 DNA is TGTGCCAGCAGCTTAGCAGGGGGTAAGGAAGGCTACACCTTC. Translation: CASSLAGGKEGYTF. The complete variable domain, with remaining parts taken from reference TRBV7-9 and TRBJ1-2, reads DTGVSQNPRHKITKRGQNVTFRCDPISEHNRLYWYRQTLGQGPEFLTYFQNEAQLEKSRLLSDRFSAERPKGSFSTLEIQRTEQGDSAMYLCASSLAGGKEGYTFGSGTRLTVV.

The chain has TRBV6-5 and TRBJ2-7; D unclear. The CDR3 runs 15 residues. Per germline, CDR1 MNHEY and CDR2 SVGAGI. Trimming left V 7 bases short and J 6 bases short, with 22 bases between. The CDR3 region is CASTSAIFPRGEQYF. The DNA of the CDR3 is TGTGCCAGCACGTCGGCCATTTTCCCGAGAGGCGAGCAGTACTTC.

This clone was seen once. V is TRBV6-6 and J is TRBJ2-2, with TRBD1 matching 11 bases. The CDR3 extends over 15 amino acids. Germline V gene data show CDR1 as MNHNY and CDR2 as SVGAGI (reference sequence). The ends lost 2 bases at V and 6 bases at J; junction bases unmatched: 2. CDR3 protein: CASSYRGQGAGELFF. Here the CDR3 DNA reads TGTGCCAGCAGTTACCGGGGACAGGGGGCCGGGGAGCTGTTTTTT.

The chain is built from TRBV7-2 and TRBJ1-6, with TRBD1 matching 9 bases. Germline V gene sequence: CDR1 SGHTA, CDR2 FQGNSA. The V gene end was trimmed by 5 bases and the J gene end by 7 bases; junction bases not matched to a gene: 6. The CDR3 contains 15 residues. CDR3 in DNA: TGTGCCAGCAGCCCGACGACAGGGGGGAATTCACCCCTCCACTTT. Translated: CASSPTTGGNSPLHF.

V and J are TRBV19 and TRBJ1-2; D is uncertain. Germline V gene sequence: CDR1 LNHDA, CDR2 SQIVND (reference sequence). The CDR3 consists of 11 residues. V lost 7 bases to trimming and J lost 7 bases, with 10 bases between them. CDR3 coding DNA: TGTGCCAGTATTGGCTTTGGTGGCTACACCTTC. As protein: CASIGFGGYTF.

The chain couples TRBV7-2 to TRBJ1-2, with D maybe TRBD1 (6 bases). There are 14 residues in the CDR3. Per the germline V gene, CDR1 is SGHTA and CDR2 is FQGNSA. The germline V and J ends were trimmed by 5 bases and 7 bases, with 17 bases remaining between them. The CDR3 DNA follows: TGTGCCAGCAGCCCGGGGACACTTTCGCGTGGCTACACCTTC. Protein sequence: CASSPGTLSRGYTF. Supplemented by reference TRBV7-2 and TRBJ1-2, the full variable domain reads GAGVSQSPSNKVTEKGKDVELRCDPISGHTALYWYRQSLGQGLEFLIYFQGNSAPDKSGLPSDRFSAERTGGSVSTLTIQRTQQEDSAVYLCASSPGTLSRGYTFGSGTRLTVV.

This rearrangement joins TRBV5-4 to TRBJ2-5; D might be TRBD2 (6 bases). The CDR3 loop spans 16 amino acids. V lost 4 bases, J lost 4 bases, and 20 bases lay in between. CDR1 SGHNT and CDR2 YYREEE come from the germline V gene (reference sequence). This CDR3 reads CASSPRDWGVGETQYF. For the CDR3, the DNA is TGTGCCAGCAGCCCGCGGGACTGGGGGGTCGGAGAGACCCAGTACTTC.

The chain links TRBV29-1 to TRBJ2-2; TRBD1 matches 8 bases. This CDR3 is built from 16 residues. CDR1 and CDR2 from the germline V gene are SQVTM and ANQGSEA. Unmatched junction bases numbered 9, after V lost 5 bases and J lost 1 base. For the CDR3, the DNA is TGCAGCGTTCGCTGGCCCGGGACAGGGAACACCGGGGAGCTGTTTTTT. Translation: CSVRWPGTGNTGELFF.

Here the CDR3 reads CASSPQQGASTF. The CDR3 nucleotides are TGTGCCAGCTCACCACAGCAGGGGGCAAGCACCTTC. The chain couples TRBV18 to TRBJ1-2, with 8 bases fitting TRBD1. Germline V lookup: CDR1 KGHSH, CDR2 LQKENI. Trimming removed 1 base from V and 13 bases from J; junction bases left unmatched: 5. The CDR3 has 12 amino acids.

The chain employs TRBV4-1 and TRBJ2-5, with 11 bases that match TRBD2. This CDR3 contains 14 residues. J lost 3 bases, V lost 6 bases, and 3 bases had no gene match. Germline CDR1 MGHRA, CDR2 YSYEKL. CDR3 residues: CASRQLAGEETQYF. The CDR3 DNA reads TGCGCCAGCAGGCAACTAGCGGGGGAAGAGACCCAGTACTTC.

For the CDR3, the DNA is TGCGCCAGCAGCCAAGATAGTGTAAGCTATGGCTACACCTTC. Translated, it gives CASSQDSVSYGYTF. The chain uses TRBV4-3 and TRBJ1-2; D not resolved. With 0 bases removed from V and 4 bases from J, the gap between germline ends came to 9 bases. The CDR3 is 14 amino acids. Germline V gene sequence: CDR1 LGHNA, CDR2 YSLEER.

In this sample, this clone turned up a few times. The rearrangement uses TRBV29-1 and TRBJ1-2, with D perhaps TRBD1 (6 bases). Trimming cost V 0 bases and J 3 bases, with 8 bases left between them. The V gene's germline CDR1 is SQVTM and CDR2 ANQGSEA. This CDR3 region has 13 residues. The CDR3 region has the DNA TGCAGCGTTGAAGATGGGGGCGACTATGGCTACACCTTC. Encoded protein: CSVEDGGDYGYTF. The full variable domain, with the rest looked up from reference TRBV29-1 and TRBJ1-2, is SAVISQKPSRDICQRGTSLTIQCQVDSQVTMMFWYRQQPGQSLTLIATANQGSEATYESGFVIDKFPISRPNLTFSTLTVSNMSPEDSSIYLCSVEDGGDYGYTFGSGTRLTVV.

V gene TRBV6-1 combines with J gene TRBJ1-1, with D uncertain. The CDR3 sequence is 13 residues long. V lost 3 bases and J 1 base, leaving 6 bases between the germline ends. Germline values: CDR1 MNHNS, CDR2 SASEGT. The CDR3 sequence is CASSDGENTEAFF. In DNA form, the CDR3 reads TGTGCCAGCAGTGACGGGGAGAACACTGAAGCTTTCTTT.

V gene TRBV30 combines with J gene TRBJ2-2; 9 bases agree with TRBD2. V shed 4 bases and J 2 bases; nucleotides not matched to a gene: 8. The CDR3 has 16 residues. Germline V gene data show CDR1 as GTSNPN and CDR2 as SVGIG (reference sequence). The CDR3: CAWTPGAGGNTGELFF. For the CDR3, the DNA is TGTGCCTGGACCCCAGGAGCGGGGGGTAACACCGGGGAGCTGTTTTTT.

The chain carries TRBV9 and TRBJ1-2; a weak D match, TRBD1 (6 bases). This CDR3 has 15 amino acids. Germline assignment: CDR1 SGDLS and CDR2 YYNGEE. Trimming removed 0 bases from V and 2 bases from J, with 11 bases in between. CDR3 sequence: CASSVGPGENYGYTF. The CDR3 nucleotides are TGTGCCAGCAGCGTAGGGCCAGGGGAAAACTATGGCTACACCTTC. The full variable domain, in which reference TRBV9 and TRBJ1-2 provide the parts outside the CDR3, is DSGVTQTPKHLITATGQRVTLRCSPRSGDLSVYWYQQSLDQGLQFLIQYYNGEERAKGNILERFSAQQFPDLHSELNLSSLELGDSALYFCASSVGPGENYGYTFGSGTRLTVV.